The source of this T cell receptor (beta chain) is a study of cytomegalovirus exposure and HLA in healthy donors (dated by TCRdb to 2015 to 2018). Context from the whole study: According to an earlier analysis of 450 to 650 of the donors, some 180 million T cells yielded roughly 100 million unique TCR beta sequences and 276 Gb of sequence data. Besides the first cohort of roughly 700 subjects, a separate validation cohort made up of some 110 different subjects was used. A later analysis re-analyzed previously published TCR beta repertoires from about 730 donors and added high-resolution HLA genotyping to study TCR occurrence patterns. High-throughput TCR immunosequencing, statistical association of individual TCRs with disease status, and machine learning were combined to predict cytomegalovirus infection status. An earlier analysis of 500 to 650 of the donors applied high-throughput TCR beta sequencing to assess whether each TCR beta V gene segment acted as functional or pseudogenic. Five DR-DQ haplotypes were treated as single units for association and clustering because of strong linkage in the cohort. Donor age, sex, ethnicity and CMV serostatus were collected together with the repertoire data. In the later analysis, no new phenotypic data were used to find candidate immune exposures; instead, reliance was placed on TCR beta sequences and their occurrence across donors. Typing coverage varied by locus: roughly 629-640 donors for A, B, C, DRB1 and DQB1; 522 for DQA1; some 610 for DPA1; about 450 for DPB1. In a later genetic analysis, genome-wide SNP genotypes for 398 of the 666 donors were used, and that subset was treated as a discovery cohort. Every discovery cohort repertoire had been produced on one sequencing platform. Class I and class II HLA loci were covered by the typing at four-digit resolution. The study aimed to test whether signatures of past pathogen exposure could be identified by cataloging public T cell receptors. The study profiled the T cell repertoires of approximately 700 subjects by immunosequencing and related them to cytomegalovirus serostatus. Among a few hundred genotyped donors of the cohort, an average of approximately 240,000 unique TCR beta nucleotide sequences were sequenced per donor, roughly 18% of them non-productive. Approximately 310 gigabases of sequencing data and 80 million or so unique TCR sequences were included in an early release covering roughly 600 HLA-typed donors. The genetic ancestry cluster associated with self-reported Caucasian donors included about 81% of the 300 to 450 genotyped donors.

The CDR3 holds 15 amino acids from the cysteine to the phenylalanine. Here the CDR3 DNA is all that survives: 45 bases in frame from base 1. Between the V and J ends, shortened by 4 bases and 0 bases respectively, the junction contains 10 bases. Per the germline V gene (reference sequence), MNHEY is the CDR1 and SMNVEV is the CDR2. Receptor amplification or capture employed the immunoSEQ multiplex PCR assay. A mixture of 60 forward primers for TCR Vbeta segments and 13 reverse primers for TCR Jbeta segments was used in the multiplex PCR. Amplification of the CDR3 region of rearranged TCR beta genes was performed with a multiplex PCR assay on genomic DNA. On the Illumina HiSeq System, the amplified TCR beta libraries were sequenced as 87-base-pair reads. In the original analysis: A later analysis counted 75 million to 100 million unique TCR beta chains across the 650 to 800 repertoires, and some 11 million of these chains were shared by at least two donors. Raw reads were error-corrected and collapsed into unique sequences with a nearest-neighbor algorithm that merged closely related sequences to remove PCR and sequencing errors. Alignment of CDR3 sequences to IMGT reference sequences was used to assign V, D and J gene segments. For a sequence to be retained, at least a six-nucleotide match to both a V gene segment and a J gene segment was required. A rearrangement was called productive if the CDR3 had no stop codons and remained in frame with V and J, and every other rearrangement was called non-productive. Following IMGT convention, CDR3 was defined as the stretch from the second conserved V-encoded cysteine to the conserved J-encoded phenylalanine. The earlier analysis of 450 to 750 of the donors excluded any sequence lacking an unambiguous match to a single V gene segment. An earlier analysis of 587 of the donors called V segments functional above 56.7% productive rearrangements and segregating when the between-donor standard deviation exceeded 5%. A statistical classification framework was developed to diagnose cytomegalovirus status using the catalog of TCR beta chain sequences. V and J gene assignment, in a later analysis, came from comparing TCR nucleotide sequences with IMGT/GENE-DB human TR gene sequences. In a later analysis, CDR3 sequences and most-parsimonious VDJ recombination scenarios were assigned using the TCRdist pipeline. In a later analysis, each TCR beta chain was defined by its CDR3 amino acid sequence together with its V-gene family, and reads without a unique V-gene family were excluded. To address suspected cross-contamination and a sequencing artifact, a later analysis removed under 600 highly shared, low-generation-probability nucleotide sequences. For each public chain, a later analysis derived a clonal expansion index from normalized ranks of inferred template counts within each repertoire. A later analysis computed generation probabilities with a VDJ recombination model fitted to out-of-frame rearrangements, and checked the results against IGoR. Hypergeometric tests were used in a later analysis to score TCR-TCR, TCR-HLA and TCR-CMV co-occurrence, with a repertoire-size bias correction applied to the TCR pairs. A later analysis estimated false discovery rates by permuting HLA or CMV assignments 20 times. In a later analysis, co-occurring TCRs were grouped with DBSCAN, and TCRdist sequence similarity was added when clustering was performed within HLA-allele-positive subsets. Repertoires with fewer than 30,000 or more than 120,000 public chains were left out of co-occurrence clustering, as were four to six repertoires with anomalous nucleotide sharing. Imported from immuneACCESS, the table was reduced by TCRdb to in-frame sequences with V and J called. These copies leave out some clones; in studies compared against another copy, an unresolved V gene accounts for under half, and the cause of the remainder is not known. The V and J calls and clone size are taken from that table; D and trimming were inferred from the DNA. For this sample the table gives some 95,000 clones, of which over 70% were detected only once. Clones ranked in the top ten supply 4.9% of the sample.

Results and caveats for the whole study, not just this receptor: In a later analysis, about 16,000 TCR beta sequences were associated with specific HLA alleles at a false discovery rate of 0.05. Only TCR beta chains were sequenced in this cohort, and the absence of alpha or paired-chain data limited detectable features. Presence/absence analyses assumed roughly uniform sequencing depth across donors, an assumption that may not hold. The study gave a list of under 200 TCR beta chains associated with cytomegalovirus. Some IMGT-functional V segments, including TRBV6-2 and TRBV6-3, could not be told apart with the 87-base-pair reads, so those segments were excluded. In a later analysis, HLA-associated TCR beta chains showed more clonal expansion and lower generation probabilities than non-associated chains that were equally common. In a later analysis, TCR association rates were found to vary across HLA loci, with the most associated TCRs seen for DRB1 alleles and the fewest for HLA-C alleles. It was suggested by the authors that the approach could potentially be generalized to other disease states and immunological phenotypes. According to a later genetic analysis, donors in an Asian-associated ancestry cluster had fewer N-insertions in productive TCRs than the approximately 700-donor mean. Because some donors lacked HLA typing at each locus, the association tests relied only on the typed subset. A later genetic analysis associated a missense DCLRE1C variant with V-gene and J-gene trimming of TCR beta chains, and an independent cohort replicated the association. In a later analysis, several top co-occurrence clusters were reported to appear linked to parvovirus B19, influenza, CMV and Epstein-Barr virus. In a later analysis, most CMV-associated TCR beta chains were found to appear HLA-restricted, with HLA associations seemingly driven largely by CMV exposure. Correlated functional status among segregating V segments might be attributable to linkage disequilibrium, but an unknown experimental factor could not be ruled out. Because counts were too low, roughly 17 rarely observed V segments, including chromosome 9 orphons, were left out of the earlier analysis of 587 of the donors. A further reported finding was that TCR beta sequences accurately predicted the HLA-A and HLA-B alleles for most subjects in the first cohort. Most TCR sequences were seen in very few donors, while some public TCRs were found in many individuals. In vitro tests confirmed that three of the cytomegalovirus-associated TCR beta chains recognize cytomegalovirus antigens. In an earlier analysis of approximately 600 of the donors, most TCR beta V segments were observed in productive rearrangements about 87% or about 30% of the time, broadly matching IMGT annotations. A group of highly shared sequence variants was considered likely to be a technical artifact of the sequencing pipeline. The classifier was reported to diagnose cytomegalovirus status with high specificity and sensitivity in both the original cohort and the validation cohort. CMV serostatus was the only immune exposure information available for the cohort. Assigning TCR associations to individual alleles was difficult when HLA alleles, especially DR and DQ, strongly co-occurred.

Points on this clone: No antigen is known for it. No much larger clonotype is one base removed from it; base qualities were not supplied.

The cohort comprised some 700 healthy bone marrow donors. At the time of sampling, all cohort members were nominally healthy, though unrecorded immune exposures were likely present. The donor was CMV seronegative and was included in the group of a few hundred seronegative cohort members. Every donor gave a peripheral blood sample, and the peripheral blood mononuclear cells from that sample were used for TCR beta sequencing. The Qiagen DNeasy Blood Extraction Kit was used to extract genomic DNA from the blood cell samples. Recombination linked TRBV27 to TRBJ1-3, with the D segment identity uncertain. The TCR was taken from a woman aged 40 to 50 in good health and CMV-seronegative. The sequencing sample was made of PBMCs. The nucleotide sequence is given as TGTGCCAGCAGTTCCGACCGGAGCTCTGGAAACACCATATATTTT. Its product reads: CASSSDRSSGNTIYF.